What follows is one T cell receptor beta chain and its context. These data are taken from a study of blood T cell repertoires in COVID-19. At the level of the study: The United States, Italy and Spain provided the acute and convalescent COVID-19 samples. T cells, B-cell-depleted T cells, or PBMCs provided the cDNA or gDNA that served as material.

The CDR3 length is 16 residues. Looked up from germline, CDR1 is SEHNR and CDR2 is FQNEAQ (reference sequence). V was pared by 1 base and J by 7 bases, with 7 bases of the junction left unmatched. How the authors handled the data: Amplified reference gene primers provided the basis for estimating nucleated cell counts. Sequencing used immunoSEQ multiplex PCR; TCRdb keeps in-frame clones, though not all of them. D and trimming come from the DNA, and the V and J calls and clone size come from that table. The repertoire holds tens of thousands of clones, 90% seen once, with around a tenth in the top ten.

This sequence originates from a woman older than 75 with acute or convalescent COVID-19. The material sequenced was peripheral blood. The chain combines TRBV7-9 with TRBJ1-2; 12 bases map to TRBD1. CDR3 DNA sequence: TGTGCCAGCAGCTTAGACGGGACAGGGGGCGAATCTGGCTACACCTTC. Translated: CASSLDGTGGESGYTF. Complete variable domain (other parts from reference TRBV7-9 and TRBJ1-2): DTGVSQNPRHKITKRGQNVTFRCDPISEHNRLYWYRQTLGQGPEFLTYFQNEAQLEKSRLLSDRFSAERPKGSFSTLEIQRTEQGDSAMYLCASSLDGTGGESGYTFGSGTRLTVV.